Included here is one T cell receptor beta chain sequence, with context. This sample is part of a study of blood T cell repertoires in COVID-19. The trim removed 5 bases at V and 6 bases at J, leaving 11 bases unmatched. This CDR3 spans 15 amino acids. Germline CDR1 SGHAT, CDR2 FQDESV (reference sequence). Original processing methods: Researchers report that nucleated cell counts were estimated from reference gene primer amplification. Measured with immunoSEQ multiplex PCR; TCRdb has only the in-frame clones, and not every one. V and J calls plus clone size are reproduced from that table; the DNA served to infer D and trimming. The table shows some 170,000 clones, with under 90% occurring only once.

This chain connects TRBV11-1 to TRBJ2-5, with 8 bases that match TRBD1. This receptor was taken from a woman of 80 years or more with acute or convalescent COVID-19. Sequenced material: peripheral blood. The CDR3 sequence is CASSEPQGAGKTQYF. CDR3 DNA: TGTGCCAGCAGCGAACCGCAGGGGGCAGGGAAGACCCAGTACTTC.